This T cell receptor beta chain was obtained from a study of T cell responses to AZD1222 COVID-19 vaccine (dated by TCRdb to about 2021). At the level of the whole study: A total of approximately 240 trial participants underwent TCR sequencing, of whom about 210 had received two doses of AZD1222 and around 25 had received two doses of the MenACWY control vaccine. Trial participants were enrolled into age subgroups of 18-55, 56-69 and 70-plus years, which contained around 150, 29 and 61 TCR-sequenced participants, respectively. Study-wide conclusions, independent of this receptor: Reportedly, almost half of the unique spike-specific TCRs recognized epitopes lying outside the regions that are mutated in the B.1.351 and B.1.1.7 variants. The 56-69-year group was small, and its depth increase did not reach significance, likely because of low power. The whole spike protein was spanned by vaccine-associated CD4 TCRs, and dominant responses were seen in regions 160-218 and 743-854. Most participants were white British and females outnumbered males, and the authors suggested that clonal diversity may have been underestimated. Conclusions about previously exposed vaccinees were limited because only a handful of AZD1222 recipients were SARS-CoV-2 seropositive at baseline. After two AZD1222 doses, spike-specific TCR breadth and depth were significantly higher than at day 0 and than in MenACWY recipients. Because no samples from the day 14 peak response were available, repertoires could be characterized only after the peak T cell response.

A word on this clone: This clone's antigen is unknown. It has no much larger one-base neighbor in the sample; base qualities were not kept.

A distance of 9 bases separates the germline ends of V and J, which lose 0 bases and 1 base respectively. CDR1 is given as LGHNA and CDR2 as YNFKEQ, both from the germline V gene. The cysteine opens and the phenylalanine closes a CDR3 of 15 amino acids. Solely the CDR3 DNA is kept, with 45 bases framed from the first base. The sample's time point label is to be understood as: about 28 days (+/-7) after the second vaccine dose. AZD1222 recipients given second doses at about 4 weeks or at about 12 weeks were pooled, since spike-specific TCR depth and breadth were not found to differ between the two schedules. Vaccinee samples were obtained from the UK trials COV001 and COV002, which included a single-blind randomized controlled phase 2/3 trial of AZD1222 (ChAdOx1 nCoV-19) in healthy adults. For TCRbeta chain sequencing, PBMC samples from trial participants were taken at day 0 and at day 28 after the second dose.

The CDR3 regions of human TCRbeta chains were analyzed by immunosequencing. The published analysis was carried out like this. Repertoire TCRs were checked for matches against a reference library of SARS-CoV-2-specific TCRs that had been generated using the MIRA antigen-specificity platform. Breadth meant the fraction of unique TCRs that were SARS-CoV-2-associated, whereas depth meant the fraction of total T cells that were SARS-CoV-2-associated. Each spike-specific TCR was assigned to its reactive spike region and to a CD4 or CD8 class using the MIRA data. Log10-transformed breadth and depth values were compared by one-way ANOVA with Sidak's multiple comparisons tests. TCRdb retrieved this table from immuneACCESS and kept in-frame rearrangements only. Not all clones are present; in checked studies, unresolved V genes account for under half, and no reason is known for the remainder. V and J calls and clone size are copied from that table; D and trimming were computed from the DNA. The sample table records around 100,000 clones; approximately 87% of these occur just once. The ten top clones hold roughly 10% of the sample.

The chain couples TRBV4-2 to TRBJ1-1; no D gene can be assigned with confidence. The source was peripheral blood, collected 28 days after the second AZD1222 dose. The TCR comes from an adult who received the AZD1222 COVID-19 vaccine. The DNA sequence is given as TGTGCCAGCAGCCAAGATAGGCAGCCGAACACTGAAGCTTTCTTT. It codes for CASSQDRQPNTEAFF.